Listed below are T cell receptor beta chains from one sample, sequenced in a study of brain T cells in children with intractable seizures. Clones were read by immunoSEQ multiplex PCR, and TCRdb kept only the in-frame ones, dropping some. This table holds roughly 80,000 clones, 93% found once. Source: peripheral blood, taken at surgery. The receptors derive from a boy in the first two years of life with tuberous sclerosis and intractable seizures. Both conserved end residues are part of each CDR3. Each record gives: D gene, J gene, V gene, clone size, CDR3 DNA, CDR3 protein. The D gene is left open where the match is weak. Part of the rows lack a size; the others show once, few, many or a class for expanded clones.

d_call: -
j_call: TRBJ1-1
v_call: TRBV12-5
clone_size: -
cdr3_nt: TGTGCTAGTGGTTTGAACAGGGCGACTGAAGCTTTCTTT
cdr3_aa: CASGLNRATEAFF

d_call: -
j_call: TRBJ1-5
v_call: TRBV2
clone_size: -
cdr3_nt: TGTGCCAGCGGTGGGGCAGATTATAGCAATCAGCCCCAGCATTTT
cdr3_aa: CASGGADYSNQPQHF

d_call: TRBD1
j_call: TRBJ1-1
v_call: TRBV5-1
clone_size: -
cdr3_nt: TGCGCCAGCAGCACTGACAGGGGGCAGCTCACTGAAGCTTTCTTT
cdr3_aa: CASSTDRGQLTEAFF

d_call: -
j_call: TRBJ1-5
v_call: TRBV12-3/TRBV12-4
clone_size: -
cdr3_nt: TGTGCCAGCAGACCGCCCCAGCATTTT
cdr3_aa: CASRPPQHF

d_call: TRBD2
j_call: TRBJ2-1
v_call: TRBV5-6
clone_size: once
cdr3_nt: TGTGCCAGCAGCTTGCTAGCGGGAGTCTACAATGAGCAGTTCTTC
cdr3_aa: CASSLLAGVYNEQFF

d_call: -
j_call: TRBJ1-1
v_call: TRBV7-9
clone_size: -
cdr3_nt: TGTGCCAGCAGCTTAGGTTTTGACTTGAACACTGAAGCTTTCTTT
cdr3_aa: CASSLGFDLNTEAFF

d_call: TRBD1
j_call: TRBJ2-5
v_call: TRBV24-1
clone_size: -
cdr3_nt: TGTGCCACCAGTGACAGTCACAGGGGCTTGGGGACCCAGTACTTC
cdr3_aa: CATSDSHRGLGTQYF

d_call: -
j_call: TRBJ2-1
v_call: TRBV6-2/TRBV6-3
clone_size: -
cdr3_nt: TGTGCCAGCAGTAGGGCTTCCCTTGAGCAGTTCTTC
cdr3_aa: CASSRASLEQFF

d_call: TRBD1
j_call: TRBJ1-2
v_call: TRBV6-5
clone_size: -
cdr3_nt: TGTGCCAGCAGGACAGGGGACGGCTACACCTTC
cdr3_aa: CASRTGDGYTF

d_call: -
j_call: TRBJ1-2
v_call: TRBV5-1
clone_size: -
cdr3_nt: TGCGCCAGCAGCTTGACAGGTCTCGGGTACTATGGCTACACCTTC
cdr3_aa: CASSLTGLGYYGYTF

d_call: -
j_call: TRBJ2-3
v_call: TRBV3-1/TRBV3-2
clone_size: once
cdr3_nt: TGTGCCAGCAGGCCCGGGGGATGGAGGGGCGGCACAGATACGCAGTATTTT
cdr3_aa: CASRPGGWRGGTDTQYF

d_call: -
j_call: TRBJ2-2
v_call: TRBV12-2
clone_size: -
cdr3_nt: TGTGCAAGTCGCTTAGGCCCGGGACTTCCCAATTACTCATCGAACACCGGGGAGCTGTTTTTT
cdr3_aa: CASRLGPGLPNYSSNTGELFF

d_call: TRBD1
j_call: TRBJ2-1
v_call: TRBV5-6
clone_size: -
cdr3_nt: TGTGCCAGCAGCTCACCGGGGACAGCCTACAATGAGCAGTTCTTC
cdr3_aa: CASSSPGTAYNEQFF

d_call: -
j_call: TRBJ2-2
v_call: TRBV10-3
clone_size: -
cdr3_nt: TGTGCCATCTTTGACGGGGCTAGCGACGGGGAGCTGTTTTTT
cdr3_aa: CAIFDGASDGELFF

d_call: TRBD1
j_call: TRBJ1-2
v_call: TRBV5-4
clone_size: -
cdr3_nt: TGTGCCAGCAGCTTAACAGGGGACTATGGCTACACCTTC
cdr3_aa: CASSLTGDYGYTF

d_call: -
j_call: TRBJ1-1
v_call: TRBV15
clone_size: -
cdr3_nt: TGTGCCACCAGCAGAGATCAATCCGAAGCTTTCTTT
cdr3_aa: CATSRDQSEAFF

d_call: -
j_call: TRBJ2-3
v_call: TRBV2
clone_size: once
cdr3_nt: TGTGCCAGCAAGGCGGGGAGCACAGATACGCAGTATTTT
cdr3_aa: CASKAGSTDTQYF

d_call: -
j_call: TRBJ1-5
v_call: TRBV7-8
clone_size: -
cdr3_nt: TGTGCCAGCATCCCCGGTCATGATTTCGGTCCCCAGCCCCAGCATTTT
cdr3_aa: CASIPGHDFGPQPQHF

d_call: -
j_call: TRBJ2-7
v_call: TRBV28
clone_size: -
cdr3_nt: TGTGCCAGCAGCCAGGTGGAGCAGTACTTC
cdr3_aa: CASSQVEQYF

d_call: -
j_call: TRBJ1-1
v_call: TRBV9
clone_size: -
cdr3_nt: TGTGCCAGCAGCGTAGAAAGGAACACTGAAGCTTTCTTT
cdr3_aa: CASSVERNTEAFF

d_call: TRBD2
j_call: TRBJ2-7
v_call: TRBV7-2
clone_size: -
cdr3_nt: TGTGCCAGCAGCTCATGGACTAGGAGCGAAGAGCAGTACTTC
cdr3_aa: CASSSWTRSEEQYF

d_call: -
j_call: TRBJ1-1
v_call: TRBV11-3
clone_size: once
cdr3_nt: TGTGCCAGCAGCTTAGAAGGGTTCCGGGGCCCGAAAATTAACACTGAAGCTTTCTTT
cdr3_aa: CASSLEGFRGPKINTEAFF

d_call: -
j_call: TRBJ1-2
v_call: TRBV5-1
clone_size: -
cdr3_nt: TGCGCCAGCAGCTTGGAGGTAGGAGCTAACTATGGCTACACCTTC
cdr3_aa: CASSLEVGANYGYTF

d_call: -
j_call: TRBJ2-1
v_call: TRBV4-1
clone_size: -
cdr3_nt: TGCGCCAGCAGCCAAGCAGCGGACTCCTACAATGAGCAGTTCTTC
cdr3_aa: CASSQAADSYNEQFF

d_call: -
j_call: TRBJ1-3
v_call: TRBV6-5
clone_size: -
cdr3_nt: TGTGCCAGTCGGGACACCTACTTATCTGGAAACACCATATATTTT
cdr3_aa: CASRDTYLSGNTIYF

d_call: -
j_call: TRBJ2-7
v_call: TRBV5-4
clone_size: -
cdr3_nt: TGTGCCAGCAGCTTGGTGGGGCGGACCGTCTCCTACGAGCAGTACTTC
cdr3_aa: CASSLVGRTVSYEQYF

d_call: TRBD2
j_call: TRBJ2-5
v_call: TRBV28
clone_size: -
cdr3_nt: TGTGCCAGCAGTGTAGCGGGAGAGTTACAAGAGACCCAGTACTTC
cdr3_aa: CASSVAGELQETQYF

d_call: TRBD1
j_call: TRBJ1-2
v_call: TRBV2
clone_size: -
cdr3_nt: TGTGCCAGCAGTGGAGACAGGGAGTATGGCTACACCTTC
cdr3_aa: CASSGDREYGYTF

d_call: -
j_call: TRBJ1-2
v_call: TRBV11-3
clone_size: -
cdr3_nt: TGTGCCAGCAGCGAGGGTTGGGGATATGGCTACACCTTC
cdr3_aa: CASSEGWGYGYTF

d_call: -
j_call: TRBJ1-2
v_call: TRBV7-9
clone_size: -
cdr3_nt: TGTGCCACGGGGGGTTTTGATGACTATGGCTACACCTTC
cdr3_aa: CATGGFDDYGYTF

d_call: TRBD2
j_call: TRBJ2-7
v_call: TRBV7-2
clone_size: -
cdr3_nt: TGTGCCAGCAGCTCCCGGGACTACTCCTACGAGCAGTACTTC
cdr3_aa: CASSSRDYSYEQYF

d_call: -
j_call: TRBJ1-1
v_call: TRBV12-3/TRBV12-4
clone_size: -
cdr3_nt: TGTGCCAGCAGGGTCGGGAACACTGAAGCTTTCTTT
cdr3_aa: CASRVGNTEAFF

d_call: -
j_call: TRBJ1-6
v_call: TRBV9
clone_size: -
cdr3_nt: TGTGCCAGCAGCCCCAGCTCGGGGTACTATAATTCACCCCTCCACTTT
cdr3_aa: CASSPSSGYYNSPLHF